This T cell receptor (beta chain) is drawn from a study of shared clonotypes between healthy human individuals. General study findings and limits: For naive CD4 cells, 5% to 6.5% of clonotypes were shared across several donors.

Details on this clone: Its antigen remains unidentified.

The investigators split CD4+ cells into a CD45RA+ naive subset and a CD45RA-negative memory subset. Generated by immunoSEQ multiplex PCR, the TCRdb table keeps only in-frame clones and is missing some. The sample records roughly 680,000 clones, 72% being singletons. Deletions cut 0 bases from V and 4 bases from J, with 8 bases between. The CDR3 sequence is 13 residues long. Germline V gene lookup returns CDR1 SGHRS and CDR2 YFSETQ. This sequence joins TRBV5-1 and TRBJ2-7; D call uncertain. This sequence was found in a woman under 40 in good health. The sequencing input was memory CD4+ T cells sorted from blood. Subset meaning: CD45RA-negative fraction. CDR3 nucleotides: TGCGCCAGCAGCTTGGTACTCGCGTACGAGCAGTACTTC. Translated: CASSLVLAYEQYF.